A selection of T cell receptor beta chains follows, all from one sample in a study of blood T cell repertoires in COVID-19. Clones were read by immunoSEQ multiplex PCR, and TCRdb kept only the in-frame ones, dropping some. The data hold around 250,000 clones, with more than 70% observed a single time. Specimen: PBMCs or T cells enriched from blood (not recorded which). The receptors come from a woman aged 45 to 65 who had recovered from COVID-19. Both conserved end residues are part of each CDR3. The D gene is left open where the match is weak. The size of a clone is reported for some rows only, either as once, few or many, or as a class for expanded clones.

J,D,size,V,CDR3,DNA
TRBJ1-2,TRBD1,NA,TRBV5-8,CASSSSLQGAFGYTF,TGTGCCAGCAGCTCCTCCTTACAGGGGGCGTTTGGCTACACCTTC
TRBJ2-3,NA,NA,TRBV11-2,CASSRDKQHTDTQYF,TGTGCCAGCAGCCGGGACAAGCAGCACACAGATACGCAGTATTTT
TRBJ1-5,NA,NA,TRBV2,CASRPRTVNQPQHF,TGTGCCAGCAGACCCAGGACAGTCAATCAGCCCCAGCATTTT
TRBJ2-1,NA,NA,TRBV7-6,CASSLAASVGSGYNEQFF,TGTGCCAGCAGCTTGGCCGCCTCGGTGGGAAGCGGATACAATGAGCAGTTCTTC
TRBJ2-1,TRBD2,NA,TRBV18,CASSPIGLAGGNEQFF,TGTGCCAGCTCACCCATCGGACTAGCGGGGGGCAATGAGCAGTTCTTC
TRBJ2-2,NA,NA,TRBV7-2,CASSSRDAGATGELFF,TGTGCCAGCAGCTCCAGGGATGCGGGGGCGACCGGGGAGCTGTTTTTT
TRBJ2-3,TRBD2,NA,TRBV5-1,CASLASGNTDTQYF,TGCGCCAGCCTTGCTAGCGGAAACACAGATACGCAGTATTTT
TRBJ2-3,TRBD2,NA,TRBV5-1,CASSSVLAGGLDTQYF,TGCGCCAGCAGCTCGGTACTAGCGGGAGGGCTCGATACGCAGTATTTT
TRBJ2-3,TRBD2,NA,TRBV7-9,CASSSSGLADSTDAQYF,TGTGCCAGCAGCTCCTCCGGACTAGCGGATTCAACGGACGCGCAGTATTTT
TRBJ2-1,TRBD2,NA,TRBV4-1,CASRRAGGPAEQFF,TGCGCCAGCAGGAGGGCGGGGGGGCCGGCTGAGCAGTTCTTC
TRBJ1-3,NA,NA,TRBV19,CASMGRWATGNTIYF,TGTGCCAGTATGGGGAGGTGGGCGACTGGAAACACCATATATTTT
TRBJ2-6,TRBD1,NA,TRBV27,CASSFFGTGVSGANVLTF,TGTGCCAGCAGTTTCTTCGGGACAGGGGTCTCTGGGGCCAACGTCCTGACTTTC
TRBJ1-1,NA,NA,TRBV6-5,CASSYFMGPHTEAFF,TGTGCCAGCAGTTACTTCATGGGGCCTCACACTGAAGCTTTCTTT
TRBJ2-1,TRBD2,NA,TRBV28,CASSQPGLELSRNEQFF,TGTGCCAGCAGTCAGCCGGGACTAGAGTTGAGTAGGAATGAGCAGTTCTTC
TRBJ1-2,NA,NA,TRBV6-5,CASKIRGLYGYTF,TGTGCCAGCAAAATCAGGGGTTTGTATGGCTACACCTTC
TRBJ2-7,NA,NA,TRBV28,CASSFPGAMDEQYF,TGTGCCAGCAGTTTCCCAGGGGCTATGGACGAGCAGTACTTC
TRBJ1-1,NA,NA,TRBV7-9,CASSHGEAEAFF,TGTGCCAGCAGCCACGGGGAGGCTGAAGCTTTCTTT
TRBJ2-4,TRBD2,NA,TRBV20-1,CSASKLAETKNIQYF,TGCAGTGCTAGTAAGCTAGCGGAGACCAAAAACATTCAGTACTTC
TRBJ1-2,NA,NA,TRBV28,CASESNYGYTF,TGTGCCTCAGAAAGTAACTATGGCTACACCTTC
TRBJ2-1,NA,NA,TRBV6-1,CASSGSRGSSYNEQFF,TGTGCCAGCAGTGGTTCTCGGGGGAGCTCCTACAATGAGCAGTTCTTC
TRBJ1-5,NA,NA,TRBV6-2/TRBV6-3,CASSPRGEGNQPQHF,TGTGCCAGCAGCCCCCGGGGGGAGGGCAATCAGCCCCAGCATTTT
TRBJ2-1,NA,once,TRBV19,CASSIGGGMRSEQFF,TGTGCCAGTAGTATCGGGGGTGGGATGCGCAGCGAGCAGTTCTTC
TRBJ2-7,NA,NA,TRBV2,CASFWTTTTYEQYF,TGTGCCAGTTTTTGGACAACGACGACCTACGAGCAGTACTTC